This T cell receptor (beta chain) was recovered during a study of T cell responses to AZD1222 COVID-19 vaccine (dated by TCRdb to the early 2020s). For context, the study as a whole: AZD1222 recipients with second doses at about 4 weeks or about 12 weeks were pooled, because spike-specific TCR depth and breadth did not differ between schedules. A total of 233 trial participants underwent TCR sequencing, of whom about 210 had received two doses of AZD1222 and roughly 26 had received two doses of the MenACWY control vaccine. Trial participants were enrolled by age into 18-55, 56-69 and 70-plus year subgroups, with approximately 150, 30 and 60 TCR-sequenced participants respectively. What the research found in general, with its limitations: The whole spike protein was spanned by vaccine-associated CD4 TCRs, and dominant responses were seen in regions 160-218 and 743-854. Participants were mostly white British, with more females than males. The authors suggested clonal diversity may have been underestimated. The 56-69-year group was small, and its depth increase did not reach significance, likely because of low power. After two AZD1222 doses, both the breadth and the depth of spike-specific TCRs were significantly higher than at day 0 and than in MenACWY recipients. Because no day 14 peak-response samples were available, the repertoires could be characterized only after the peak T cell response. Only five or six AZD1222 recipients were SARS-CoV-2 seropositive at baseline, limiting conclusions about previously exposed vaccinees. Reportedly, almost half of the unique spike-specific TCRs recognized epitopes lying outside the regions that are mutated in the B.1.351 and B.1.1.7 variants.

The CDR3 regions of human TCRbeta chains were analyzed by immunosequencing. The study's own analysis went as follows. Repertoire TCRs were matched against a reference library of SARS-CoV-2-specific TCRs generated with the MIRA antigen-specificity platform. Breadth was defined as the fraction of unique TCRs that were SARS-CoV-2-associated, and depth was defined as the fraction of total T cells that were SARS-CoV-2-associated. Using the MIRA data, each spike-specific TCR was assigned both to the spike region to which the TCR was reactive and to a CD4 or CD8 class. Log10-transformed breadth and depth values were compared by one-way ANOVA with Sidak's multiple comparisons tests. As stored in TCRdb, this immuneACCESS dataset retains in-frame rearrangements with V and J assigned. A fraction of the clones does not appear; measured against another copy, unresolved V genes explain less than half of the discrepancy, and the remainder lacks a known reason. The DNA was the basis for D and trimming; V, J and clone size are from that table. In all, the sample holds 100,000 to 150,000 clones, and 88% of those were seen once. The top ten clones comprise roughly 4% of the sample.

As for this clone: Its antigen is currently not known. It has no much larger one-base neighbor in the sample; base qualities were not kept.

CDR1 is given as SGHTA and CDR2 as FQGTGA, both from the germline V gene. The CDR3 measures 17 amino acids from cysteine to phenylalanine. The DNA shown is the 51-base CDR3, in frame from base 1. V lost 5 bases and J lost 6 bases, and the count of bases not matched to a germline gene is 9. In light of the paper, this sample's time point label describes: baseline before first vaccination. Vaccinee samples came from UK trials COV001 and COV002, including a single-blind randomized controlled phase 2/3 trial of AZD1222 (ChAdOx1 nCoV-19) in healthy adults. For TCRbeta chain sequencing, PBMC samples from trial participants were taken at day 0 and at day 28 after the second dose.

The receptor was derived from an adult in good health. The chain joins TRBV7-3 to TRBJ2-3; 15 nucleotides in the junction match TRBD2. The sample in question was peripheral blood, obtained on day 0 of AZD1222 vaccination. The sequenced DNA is TGTGCCAGCAGCCCCCGGACTAGCGGGAGGGTATATGATACGCAGTATTTT. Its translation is CASSPRTSGRVYDTQYF.